Below, 23 T cell receptor beta chains from the same sample are listed, as sequenced in a study of blood T cell repertoires in COVID-19. TCRdb's copy holds only in-frame clones and misses some; the assay was immunoSEQ multiplex PCR. The profile covers under 250,000 clones, with roughly 80% appearing a single time and 2.6% taken by the ten largest. Sequenced input: peripheral blood. The receptors here all came from a woman in her 70s with active or convalescent COVID-19.

This chain links TRBV12-3 or TRBV12-4 with TRBJ2-2, with D possibly matching TRBD2 (5 bases). V lost 5 bases and J lost 6, with 10 bases in between. The CDR3 loop spans 13 amino acids. The CDR3 DNA reads as TGTGCCAGCAGTCTCCCCGGGGCCGGGGAGCTGTTTTTT. It yields the protein CASSLPGAGELFF.

The chain carries TRBV28 and TRBJ1-1, with D maybe TRBD1 (6 bases). Trimming took off 4 bases at V and 7 bases at J, with 16 bases between the two ends. The CDR3 length is 14 residues. Germline V CDR1 and CDR2: MDHEN, SYDVKM. CDR3 amino acids: CASSSSRDILEAFF. DNA of the CDR3: TGTGCCAGCAGTTCGTCCCGGGACATCCTTGAAGCTTTCTTT.

This chain uses TRBV12-3 or TRBV12-4 with TRBJ2-3; TRBD1 might be the D (5 bases). This CDR3 spans 12 amino acids. Trimming pared 8 bases from V and 5 bases from J, leaving 11 bases between. The CDR3 DNA is TGTGCCAGCTGTACCAGGGAAGATACGCAGTATTTT. It is translated as CASCTREDTQYF.

This clone was counted a single time. The V call is TRBV27, the J call TRBJ2-1, with D perhaps matching TRBD2 (6 bases). This CDR3 comprises 15 residues. Germline-derived CDR1 and CDR2 are MNHEY and SMNVEV (reference sequence). V was trimmed by 5 bases and J by 5 bases, leaving 16 bases between them. The CDR3 sequence: CASSDTGLGHNEQFF. The DNA of the CDR3 is TGTGCCAGCAGTGACACGGGACTCGGACACAATGAGCAGTTCTTC.

The chain carries TRBV7-2 and TRBJ1-1; D is possibly TRBD1 (5 bases). Germline assignment: CDR1 SGHTA and CDR2 FQGNSA. This CDR3 contains 15 residues. Trimming pared 5 bases from V and 5 bases from J, leaving 18 bases between. The CDR3 DNA reads as TGTGCCAGCAGCCTAACGGTTGGGGCTCGGACTGAAGCTTTCTTT. It translates to CASSLTVGARTEAFF.

The chain employs TRBV7-2 and TRBJ2-7, with D possibly matching TRBD1 (5 bases). Between the trimmed V and J ends, which lost 1 base and 2 bases, there was a span of 9 bases. The CDR3 consists of 14 residues. Germline V lookup: CDR1 SGHTA, CDR2 FQGNSA. CDR3 sequence (DNA): TGTGCCAGCAGCTTAGAGGGGCTAGCCTACGAGCAGTACTTC. This codes for CASSLEGLAYEQYF.

The V call is TRBV7-2, the J call TRBJ1-6, with TRBD1 matching 9 bases. Germline V gives CDR1 SGHTA, CDR2 FQGNSA. The CDR3 is 15 residues long. V lost 5 bases, J lost 3 bases, and 2 bases stayed unmatched. The DNA for the CDR3 is TGTGCCAGCAGCCCGGGACAGGGCTATAATTCACCCCTCCACTTT. Translating it yields CASSPGQGYNSPLHF.

V usage is TRBV28 and J usage is TRBJ1-6; 7 positions match TRBD1. Germline V CDR1 and CDR2: MDHEN, SYDVKM. The trim removed 6 bases at V and 7 bases at J, leaving 6 bases unmatched. The CDR3 has 14 amino acids. CDR3 sequence: CASRLQGVNSPLHF. CDR3 nucleotide sequence: TGTGCCAGCAGGCTCCAGGGGGTCAATTCACCCCTCCACTTT.

This chain joins TRBV2 and TRBJ2-5, with D uncertain. The germline V gene encodes CDR1 SNHLY and CDR2 FYNNEI. V gave up 4 bases and J gave up 7 bases, with 10 bases separating them. The CDR3 length is 12 residues. The CDR3 is CASSGFSGTQYF. In nucleotides, the CDR3 is TGTGCCAGCAGTGGGTTCTCAGGGACCCAGTACTTC.

The chain employs TRBV9 and TRBJ2-5; 10 bases line up with TRBD1. Germline V gene lookup returns CDR1 SGDLS and CDR2 YYNGEE. Germline trimming cut 3 bases from V and 5 bases from J; bases unmatched to any gene: 10. CDR3 length: 16 residues. CDR3 DNA sequence: TGTGCCAGCAGCGCGACAGGGGGCGGTTTATGGGAGACCCAGTACTTC. The encoded protein is CASSATGGGLWETQYF.

CDR3 in DNA: TGTGCCAGTAATGCGGCAGACCTACAGCCCCAGCATTTT. As protein: CASNAADLQPQHF. The chain is built from TRBV19 and TRBJ1-5; D uncertain. The CDR3 consists of 13 residues. V was shortened by 7 bases and J by 7 bases, with 14 bases between the two germline ends. Germline CDR1 and CDR2: LNHDA and SQIVND (reference sequence). The variable domain in full, with the rest retrieved from reference TRBV19 and TRBJ1-5, is DGGITQSPKYLFRKEGQNVTLSCEQNLNHDAMYWYRQDPGQGLRLIYYSQIVNDFQKGDIAEGYSVSREKKESFPLTVTSAQKNPTAFYLCASNAADLQPQHFGDGTRLSIL.

This chain uses TRBV7-9 with TRBJ2-1, with 8 bases that match TRBD2. V lost 2 bases and J lost 7; bases outside the gene matches: 7. The length of the CDR3 is 15 residues. Germline CDR1 reads SEHNR; CDR2 reads FQNEAQ (reference sequence). The CDR3 protein is CASSLRGSGTNEQFF. CDR3 nucleotides: TGTGCCAGCAGCTTACGGGGTAGCGGGACTAATGAGCAGTTCTTC. Complete variable domain (other parts from reference TRBV7-9 and TRBJ2-1): DTGVSQNPRHKITKRGQNVTFRCDPISEHNRLYWYRQTLGQGPEFLTYFQNEAQLEKSRLLSDRFSAERPKGSFSTLEIQRTEQGDSAMYLCASSLRGSGTNEQFFGPGTRLTVL.

The J gene is TRBJ1-5, the V gene TRBV5-5; D is ambiguous. Looked up from germline, CDR1 is SGHKS and CDR2 is YYEKEE (reference sequence). V shed 1 base and J shed 2 bases, with 10 bases lying between them. This CDR3 is built from 15 residues. CDR3 bases: TGTGCCAGCAGCTTGCACAGCGGCGGCAATCAGCCCCAGCATTTT. Its translation: CASSLHSGGNQPQHF.

V and J are TRBV11-2 and TRBJ1-2; possible D gene TRBD1, 6 bases. CDR1 SGHAT and CDR2 FQNNGV come from the germline V gene. CDR3 size: 15 residues. Trimming cost V 5 bases and J 1 base, with 14 bases left between them. CDR3 region: CASSKTLQGNYGYTF. In nucleotides, the CDR3 is TGTGCCAGCAGCAAAACCCTACAGGGTAACTATGGCTACACCTTC.

V gene TRBV3-1 (or the pseudogene TRBV3-2) combines with J gene TRBJ2-1, with 10 bases matching TRBD2. Losses at the gene ends were 4 bases for V and 6 bases for J; bases not matched to a gene: 6. There are 15 residues in the CDR3. CDR1 is LGHDT, CDR2 YNNKEL, per germline (reference sequence). Here the CDR3 DNA reads TGTGCCAGCAGCCCAGGGACTAGCGTTATCAATGAGCAGTTCTTC. Amino acid sequence: CASSPGTSVINEQFF.

The CDR3 spells CASSLRGSGTLNSPLHF. The DNA of the CDR3 is TGCGCCAGCAGCTTGAGGGGGAGCGGGACGCTTAATTCACCCCTCCACTTT. The rearrangement links TRBV5-1 to TRBJ1-6; a possible D gene is TRBD1 (6 bases). Trimming shortened V by 1 base and J by 6 bases, and 17 bases separated the two germline ends. This CDR3 has 17 amino acids. Germline assignment: CDR1 SGHRS and CDR2 YFSETQ.

The chain carries TRBV4-3 and TRBJ2-7; D might be TRBD1 (5 bases). V was cut by 0 bases and J by 2 bases, with 11 bases left in between. The CDR3 covers 15 residues. Germline-derived CDR1 and CDR2 are LGHNA and YSLEER. CDR3 in amino acids: CASSQDRGRAYEQYF. The CDR3 region has the DNA TGCGCCAGCAGCCAAGATCGTGGCAGGGCCTACGAGCAGTACTTC.

The gene calls are TRBV7-2 and TRBJ1-1, with a tentative D call TRBD1 (6 bases). The germline V gene has CDR1 SGHTA and CDR2 FQGNSA. The V gene lost 3 bases and the J gene lost 2 bases, with 13 bases spanning the gap. The CDR3 is 15 residues long. CDR3 protein: CASSFSQGTNTEAFF. CDR3 DNA: TGTGCCAGCAGCTTTTCACAGGGAACCAACACTGAAGCTTTCTTT.

The rearrangement joins TRBV2 to TRBJ1-6; D unresolved. The V gene lost 7 bases and the J gene lost 10 bases, with 14 bases spanning the gap. Germline CDR1 reads SNHLY; CDR2 reads FYNNEI. There are 13 residues in the CDR3. CDR3 residues: CASTRDLGSPLHF. The DNA for the CDR3 is TGTGCCAGCACCCGAGACCTGGGCTCACCCCTCCACTTT.

The chain couples TRBV7-2 to TRBJ1-1; 7 bases align to TRBD1. Germline-derived CDR1 and CDR2 are SGHTA and FQGNSA. Losses at the gene ends were 5 bases for V and 4 bases for J; bases not matched to a gene: 10. The CDR3 is 15 amino acids. The CDR3 reads CASSTYHRGFTEAFF. The CDR3 nucleotides read TGTGCCAGCAGCACATACCACAGGGGCTTCACTGAAGCTTTCTTT.

This sequence joins TRBV24-1 and TRBJ2-1; TRBD2 matches 10 bases. Losses at the gene ends were 1 base for V and 6 bases for J; bases not matched to a gene: 5. This CDR3 has 16 amino acids. Germline CDR1 is KGHDR and CDR2 is SFDVKD. The CDR3 sequence: CATSDLSGRAFNEQFF. In nucleotides, the CDR3 is TGTGCCACCAGTGATTTAAGCGGGAGGGCCTTCAATGAGCAGTTCTTC.

This chain uses TRBV5-5 with TRBJ1-5, with TRBD1 as a possible D gene (5 bases). Germline V gives CDR1 SGHKS, CDR2 YYEKEE (reference sequence). Trimming cost V 6 bases and J 2 bases, with 12 bases left between them. The CDR3 extends over 14 amino acids. CDR3 sequence reads: CASTTTAGNQPQHF. CDR3 nucleotides: TGTGCCAGCACCACGACAGCCGGCAATCAGCCCCAGCATTTT.

The rearrangement uses TRBV2 and TRBJ2-3; 10 nucleotides match TRBD2. Germline CDR1 SNHLY, CDR2 FYNNEI. V dropped 7 bases and J dropped 3; count of bases not matched to a gene: 4. The CDR3 has 14 residues. The CDR3 DNA reads TGTGCCAGCAACCTAGCGGGGGATACAGATACGCAGTATTTT. This codes for CASNLAGDTDTQYF.